The 26 T cell receptor beta chains reported below all come from one sample, sequenced in a study of cytomegalovirus exposure and HLA in healthy donors. PCR was performed using 60 Vbeta and 13 Jbeta primers. Only in-frame clones appear in the TCRdb table, and some are missing; sequencing was by immunoSEQ multiplex PCR. The table has roughly 200,000 clones, around four fifths seen once. Input material: PBMCs. All receptors derive from a woman aged 40 to 50 in good health and CMV-seronegative.

With respect to this clone: This same CDR3 is encoded by further DNA sequences in the sample. V and J are TRBV27 and TRBJ2-1; 8 bases align to TRBD1. V gave up 5 bases and J gave up 3 bases; unmatched junction bases: 6. Germline CDR1 reads MNHEY; CDR2 reads SMNVEV (reference sequence). The CDR3 covers 15 residues. The CDR3 DNA follows: TGTGCCAGCAGTCCCGGGACAGGAGGCTACAATGAGCAGTTCTTC. This translates into CASSPGTGGYNEQFF.

The chain uses TRBV19 and TRBJ1-3, with TRBD1 matching over 7 bases. Per the germline V gene, CDR1 is LNHDA and CDR2 is SQIVND (reference sequence). J was trimmed by 0 bases and V by 1 base; bases with no gene match: 3. The CDR3 runs 16 residues. Written as DNA, the CDR3 is TGTGCCAGTAGTATAGGGACAGGCCGCTCTGGAAACACCATATATTTT. It encodes CASSIGTGRSGNTIYF.

The V and J genes are TRBV10-3 and TRBJ2-3, with TRBD2 as a possible D gene (6 bases). Trimming removed 9 bases from V and 2 bases from J, with 12 bases in between. This CDR3 region has 13 residues. Per germline, CDR1 ENHRY and CDR2 SYGVKD. CDR3 loop: CAMTGTLTDTQYF. The CDR3 DNA is TGTGCCATGACCGGGACTCTCACAGATACGCAGTATTTT.

The chain combines TRBV20-1 with TRBJ2-5, with no clear D. This CDR3 is 11 amino acids long. Germline-derived CDR1 and CDR2 are DFQATT and SNEGSKA (reference sequence). Trimming pared 5 bases from V and 2 bases from J, leaving 6 bases between. CDR3 amino acids: CSAQQQETQYF. The DNA of the CDR3 is TGCAGTGCTCAACAGCAAGAGACCCAGTACTTC.

This clone was counted a few times. This chain joins TRBV6-6 and TRBJ1-6; TRBD1 aligns across 11 bases. The V gene's germline CDR1 is MNHNY and CDR2 SVGAGI (reference sequence). The CDR3 runs 15 residues. V lost 4 bases, J lost 5 bases, and 1 base stayed unmatched. CDR3 nucleotide sequence: TGTGCCAGCAGTTGGGACAGGGGGGATAATTCACCCCTCCACTTT. Its translation is CASSWDRGDNSPLHF.

This chain links TRBV7-9 with TRBJ2-7, with 14 bases identical to TRBD2. V lost 3 bases and J lost 1; bases outside the gene matches: 8. The CDR3 extends over 18 amino acids. Germline loops: CDR1 SEHNR, CDR2 FQNEAQ (reference sequence). CDR3 DNA: TGTGCCAGCAGCTTTTATGGGACTAGCGGGGGAGTGTCCTACGAGCAGTACTTC. Translating it yields CASSFYGTSGGVSYEQYF.

The chain is built from TRBV5-4 and TRBJ2-7; D uncertain. Germline CDR1 and CDR2: SGHNT and YYREEE (reference sequence). The CDR3 has 14 residues. Trimming cost V 3 bases and J 2 bases, with 12 bases left between them. The CDR3 protein is CASSSSIGPYEQYF. The CDR3, as DNA: TGTGCCAGCAGCTCCTCTATTGGGCCCTACGAGCAGTACTTC.

The rearrangement uses TRBV4-2 and TRBJ2-7; D is ambiguous. Germline V gene data show CDR1 as LGHNA and CDR2 as YNFKEQ. The CDR3 sequence is 13 residues long. Trimming shortened V by 0 bases and J by 3 bases, and 6 bases separated the two germline ends. The CDR3 here is CASSQDRSYEQYF. In nucleotides, the CDR3 is TGTGCCAGCAGCCAAGATCGGAGCTACGAGCAGTACTTC.

This clone was seen once. The chain uses TRBV10-3 and TRBJ2-7; TRBD1 aligns across 8 bases. Germline V gene data show CDR1 as ENHRY and CDR2 as SYGVKD. This CDR3 has 13 amino acids. Losses at the gene ends were 6 bases for V and 3 bases for J; bases not matched to a gene: 4. The CDR3 is CAIRFDRGYEQYF. CDR3 in DNA: TGTGCCATCAGATTCGACAGGGGCTACGAGCAGTACTTC.

The rearrangement joins TRBV27 to TRBJ2-7; no clear D gene. Germline V CDR1 and CDR2: MNHEY, SMNVEV (reference sequence). The CDR3 is 15 amino acids. V was clipped by 5 bases and J by 4 bases, with 18 bases between them. The DNA for the CDR3 is TGTGCCAGCAGTCCTACCCTCCCGACTGGGTACGAGCAGTACTTC. As protein: CASSPTLPTGYEQYF.

This clone was seen only a few times. Written as DNA, the CDR3 is TGTGCCAGCAGTACCGACAGGGACACTGAAGCTTTCTTT. Amino acid sequence: CASSTDRDTEAFF. The rearrangement joins TRBV2 to TRBJ1-1; 7 bases map to TRBD1. The length of the CDR3 is 13 residues. Germline V CDR1 and CDR2: SNHLY, FYNNEI. V lost 5 bases, J lost 3 bases, and 3 bases stayed unmatched.

The rearrangement links TRBV27 to TRBJ2-7; maybe TRBD2 (7 bases). CDR1 and CDR2 (germline): MNHEY, SMNVEV (reference sequence). With 3 bases removed from V and 0 bases from J, the gap between germline ends came to 12 bases. The length of the CDR3 is 15 residues. In nucleotides, the CDR3 is TGTGCCAGCAGTTTGGGGGGGGCGGGCTCCTACGAGCAGTACTTC. Translation gives CASSLGGAGSYEQYF.

The chain has TRBV29-1 and TRBJ1-2; D gene uncertain. With 2 bases removed from V and 2 bases from J, the gap between germline ends came to 9 bases. Germline loops: CDR1 SQVTM, CDR2 ANQGSEA. The CDR3 totals 13 residues. CDR3 residues: CSVERGGNYGYTF. In nucleotides, the CDR3 is TGCAGCGTTGAACGCGGAGGGAACTATGGCTACACCTTC. Full variable domain (outside the CDR3, taken from reference TRBV29-1 and TRBJ1-2): SAVISQKPSRDICQRGTSLTIQCQVDSQVTMMFWYRQQPGQSLTLIATANQGSEATYESGFVIDKFPISRPNLTFSTLTVSNMSPEDSSIYLCSVERGGNYGYTFGSGTRLTVV.

V is TRBV11-3 and J is TRBJ2-5; D is possibly TRBD2 (6 bases). V lost 6 bases and J 5 bases, leaving 13 bases between the germline ends. This CDR3 has 13 residues. Germline CDR1 is SGHNT and CDR2 is YENEEA. The CDR3 DNA sequence: TGTGCCAGCAGAAATAGCGGCGGGGAGACCCAGTACTTC. It specifies CASRNSGGETQYF. Together with reference TRBV11-3 and TRBJ2-5, the CDR3 gives the full variable domain: EAGVVQSPRYKIIEKKQPVAFWCNPISGHNTLYWYLQNLGQGPELLIRYENEEAVDDSQLPKDRFSAERLKGVDSTLKIQPAELGDSAVYLCASRNSGGETQYFGPGTRLLVL.

The chain links TRBV5-1 to TRBJ1-2, with 7 nucleotides matching TRBD1. The V gene's germline CDR1 is SGHRS and CDR2 YFSETQ. V gave up 0 bases and J gave up 8 bases; unmatched junction bases: 7. The CDR3 has 14 amino acids. The CDR3 DNA sequence: TGCGCCAGCAGCTTGGCTACCAACAGGGGCGGCTACACCTTC. As protein: CASSLATNRGGYTF.

The chain has TRBV6-1 and TRBJ1-1; 8 bases line up with TRBD1. The CDR3 has 15 amino acids. V gave up 4 bases and J gave up 0 bases; unmatched junction bases: 4. In germline, CDR1 is MNHNS, CDR2 SASEGT. CDR3 loop: CASSARTGLNTEAFF. For the CDR3, the DNA is TGTGCCAGCAGTGCTAGGACAGGGTTGAACACTGAAGCTTTCTTT.

This chain joins TRBV5-1 and TRBJ1-3; TRBD1 matches 8 bases. The V and J ends lost 0 bases and 3 bases, in that order; junction bases with no gene match: 5. The CDR3 is 16 residues long. Germline V gene data show CDR1 as SGHRS and CDR2 as YFSETQ. This chain's CDR3 is CASSLAAGGNGNTIYF. The CDR3 region has the DNA TGCGCCAGCAGCTTGGCGGCAGGGGGCAATGGAAACACCATATATTTT.

The rearrangement uses TRBV7-3 and TRBJ1-1, with D unresolved. V dropped 5 bases and J dropped 0 bases, with 10 bases sitting between them. CDR3 length: 14 residues. CDR1 and CDR2 from the germline V gene are SGHTA and FQGTGA. CDR3 bases: TGTGCCAGCAGCCCCGGAGGGATGAACACTGAAGCTTTCTTT. Translated: CASSPGGMNTEAFF.

The CDR3 spells CASSLRGSQETQYF. The CDR3 region has the DNA TGTGCCAGCAGTTTGCGGGGTAGTCAAGAGACCCAGTACTTC. This chain links TRBV28 with TRBJ2-5; D is possibly TRBD2 (6 bases). The CDR3 loop spans 14 amino acids. Trimming shortened V by 3 bases and J by 2 bases, and 10 bases separated the two germline ends. Looked up from germline, CDR1 is MDHEN and CDR2 is SYDVKM.

The chain combines TRBV11-2 with TRBJ2-7; perhaps TRBD2 as D (5 bases). CDR3 length equals 13 residues. CDR1 SGHAT and CDR2 FQNNGV come from the germline V gene. Trimming left V 1 base short and J 7 bases short, with 11 bases between. The CDR3 loop reads CASSLGAESEQYF. CDR3 sequence (DNA): TGTGCCAGCAGCTTAGGAGCGGAATCTGAGCAGTACTTC.

This chain joins TRBV19 and TRBJ2-2; TRBD2 matches at 8 bases. CDR3 length: 16 amino acids. Germline V gives CDR1 LNHDA, CDR2 SQIVND (reference sequence). Trimming cost V 3 bases and J 4 bases; bases outside gene matches: 7. The CDR3: CASSIPGGPGTGELFF. The CDR3 DNA reads TGTGCCAGTAGTATTCCGGGGGGGCCGGGCACCGGGGAGCTGTTTTTT.

The rearrangement links TRBV19 to TRBJ1-5, with D unclear. This CDR3 contains 15 residues. Germline CDR1 LNHDA, CDR2 SQIVND (reference sequence). Trimming took off 3 bases at V and 0 bases at J, with 9 bases between the two ends. The CDR3 region is CASSIMGNSNQPQHF. In nucleotides, the CDR3 is TGTGCCAGTAGTATCATGGGCAATAGCAATCAGCCCCAGCATTTT.

The chain combines TRBV27 with TRBJ1-6; the match to TRBD1 covers 9 bases. The V and J ends lost 5 bases and 12 bases, in that order; junction bases with no gene match: 8. This CDR3 spans 14 amino acids. CDR1 and CDR2 (germline): MNHEY, SMNVEV (reference sequence). The CDR3 reads CASSMGQGIGPLHF. In DNA, the CDR3 is TGTGCCAGCAGTATGGGACAGGGAATCGGACCCCTCCACTTT.

This chain uses TRBV30 with TRBJ1-1; TRBD1 matches at 7 bases. CDR3 length: 13 amino acids. Trimming cost V 8 bases and J 2 bases; bases outside gene matches: 8. CDR1 and CDR2 (germline): GTSNPN, SVGIG (reference sequence). The CDR3 is CARTGDSNTEAFF. The DNA of the CDR3 is TGTGCCAGAACCGGGGACAGTAACACTGAAGCTTTCTTT.

Only one count was recorded for this clone. This chain uses TRBV27 with TRBJ1-1, with TRBD1 as a possible D gene (5 bases). This CDR3 region has 14 residues. The V end lost 6 bases, the J end lost 4 bases, and 15 bases lay between the germline ends. The V gene's germline CDR1 is MNHEY and CDR2 SMNVEV (reference sequence). This CDR3 is CASSSNPQGTEAFF. CDR3 sequence (DNA): TGTGCCAGCAGCTCTAATCCTCAGGGCACTGAAGCTTTCTTT.

V gene TRBV2 combines with J gene TRBJ2-3; D might be TRBD2 (6 bases). The ends were cut back, 6 bases at V and 4 bases at J, with 14 bases in the middle. Germline V CDR1 and CDR2: SNHLY, FYNNEI. CDR3 length: 14 amino acids. The DNA of the CDR3 is TGTGCCAGCAGCTCAGGGACGGGGGCAGATACGCAGTATTTT. Translated: CASSSGTGADTQYF.